This T cell receptor (beta chain) was captured in a study of CD4+ T cells in melanoma. General study results and limits: A reported correlation linked neoantigen-specific CD4+ T cells to CD8+, macrophage and B cell function. Reportedly, melanoma neoantigen-specific CD4+ T cells showed varied differentiation states.

The CDR3 covers 13 residues. V gave up 6 bases and J gave up 6 bases, with 13 bases separating them. Germline V gene data show CDR1 as MDHEN and CDR2 as SYDVKM. The method was immunoSEQ multiplex PCR; TCRdb's version includes in-frame clones alone and lacks a portion of them. The sample gives about 110,000 clones, 92% of which show up once; 3.3% is in the top ten. Regarding this clone: Antigen unknown.

This sequence was found in a human donor with melanoma. Sequencing was done on a sample of peripheral blood. J is TRBJ2-3 and V is TRBV28, with D possibly TRBD1 on 5 matching bases. The CDR3 protein is CASREQAPDTQYF. DNA of the CDR3: TGTGCCAGCAGAGAACAGGCCCCGGATACGCAGTATTTT.